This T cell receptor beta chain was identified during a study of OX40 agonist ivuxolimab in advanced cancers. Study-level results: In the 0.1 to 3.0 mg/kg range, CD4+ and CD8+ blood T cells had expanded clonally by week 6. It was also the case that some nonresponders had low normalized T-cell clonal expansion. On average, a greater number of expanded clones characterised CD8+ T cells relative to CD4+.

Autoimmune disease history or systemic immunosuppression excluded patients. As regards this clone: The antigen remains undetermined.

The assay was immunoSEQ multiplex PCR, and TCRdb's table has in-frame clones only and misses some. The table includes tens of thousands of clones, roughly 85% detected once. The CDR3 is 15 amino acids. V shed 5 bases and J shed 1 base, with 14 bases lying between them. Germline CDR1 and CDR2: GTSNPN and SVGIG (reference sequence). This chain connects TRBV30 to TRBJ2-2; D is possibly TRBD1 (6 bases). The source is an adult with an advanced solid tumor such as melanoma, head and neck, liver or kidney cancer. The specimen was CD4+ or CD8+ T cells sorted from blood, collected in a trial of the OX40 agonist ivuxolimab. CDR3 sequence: CAWVGTSKNTGELFF. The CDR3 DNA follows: TGTGCCTGGGTCGGGACAAGCAAGAACACCGGGGAGCTGTTTTTT.